This T cell receptor beta chain was sequenced in a study of shared clonotypes between healthy human individuals. Study as a whole: Three plates each covered CD4 naive and memory; CD8 naive two, CD8 memory one.

Worth noting for this clone: The antigen is unknown.

General study findings and limits: Owing to a small donor count, the genetic and exposure-history diversity represented was limited.

Original handling: Because ImmunoSEQ provided only junction sequences with no quality scores, the filtering differed. Sequenced by immunoSEQ multiplex PCR; TCRdb stores in-frame clones only, minus some. That table is the source of V, J and clone size, and D and trimming were worked out from the DNA. The repertoire includes 850,000 to 1,100,000 clones, approximately 80% of them detected once, and more than 0.85% sits in the top ten. In germline, CDR1 is MNHEY, CDR2 SMNVEV (reference sequence). V trimming: 0 bases; J trimming: 4 bases; junction bases outside the gene matches: 5. This CDR3 has 18 residues.

The sequence was collected from a young man in good health. Some clones in this sample may be carry-over from other donors' samples. The chain recombines TRBV27 with TRBJ2-1, with TRBD2 matching 14 bases. The sequenced material came from memory CD4+ T cells from PBMCs. As to subset: CD45RA-negative fraction. This chain's CDR3 is CASSLSIRLAGGYNEQFF. Written as DNA, the CDR3 is TGTGCCAGCAGTTTATCTATACGACTAGCGGGGGGGTACAATGAGCAGTTCTTC.